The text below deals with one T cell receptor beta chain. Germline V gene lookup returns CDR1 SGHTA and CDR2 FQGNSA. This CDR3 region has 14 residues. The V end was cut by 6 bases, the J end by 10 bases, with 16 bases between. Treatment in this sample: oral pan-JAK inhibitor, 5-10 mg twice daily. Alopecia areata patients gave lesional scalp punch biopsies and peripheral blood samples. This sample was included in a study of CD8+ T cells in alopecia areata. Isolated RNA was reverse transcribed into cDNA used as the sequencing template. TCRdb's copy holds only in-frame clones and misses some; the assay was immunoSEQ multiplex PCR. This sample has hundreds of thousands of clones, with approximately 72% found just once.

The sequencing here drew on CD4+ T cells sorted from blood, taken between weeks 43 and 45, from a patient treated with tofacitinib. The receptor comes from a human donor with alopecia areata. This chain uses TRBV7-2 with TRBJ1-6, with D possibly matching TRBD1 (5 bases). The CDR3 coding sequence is TGTGCCAGCAGACTCACGCTGGGGGAATCACCCCTCCACTTT. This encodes CASRLTLGESPLHF.